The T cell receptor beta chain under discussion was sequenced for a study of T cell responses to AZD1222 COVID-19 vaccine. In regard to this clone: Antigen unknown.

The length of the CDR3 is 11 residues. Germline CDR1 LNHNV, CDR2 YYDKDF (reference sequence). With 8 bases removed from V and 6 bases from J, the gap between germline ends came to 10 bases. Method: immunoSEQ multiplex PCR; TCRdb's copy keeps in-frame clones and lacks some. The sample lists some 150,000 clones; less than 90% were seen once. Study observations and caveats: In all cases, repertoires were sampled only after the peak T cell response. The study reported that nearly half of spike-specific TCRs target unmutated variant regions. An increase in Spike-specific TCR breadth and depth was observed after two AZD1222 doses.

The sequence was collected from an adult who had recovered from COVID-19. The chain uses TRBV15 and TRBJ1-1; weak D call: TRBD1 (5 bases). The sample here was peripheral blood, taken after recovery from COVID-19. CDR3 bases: TGTGCCACCGAGGGGCGCGCTGAAGCTTTCTTT. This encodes CATEGRAEAFF.